These 17 T cell receptor beta chains originate from one sample sequenced in a study of T-cell reconstitution after alpha-beta-depleted transplantation in children. It was with unique molecular identifiers that the TCRbeta library was prepared. TCRdb re-called the PCR reads with MiXCR, one entry per CDR3 protein. The sample includes about 600,000 distinct CDR3 sequences, around 13% of them seen just once. Specimen: PBMCs, mostly from graft donor cells, collected 360 days after TCRalphabeta/CD19-depleted stem cell transplant. The receptors here all came from a male patient younger than 18 who had a stem cell transplant for acute myeloid leukemia, so the T cells may come from the graft donor.

Regarding this clonotype: Since a much larger clone is just one base distant, this may be a read error. The chain employs TRBV29-1 and TRBJ2-2, with a tentative D call TRBD2 (6 bases). This CDR3 spans 15 amino acids. Germline V gene data show CDR1 as SQVTM and CDR2 as ANQGSEA. The CDR3 DNA sequence: TGCAGCGTTGAACAACGGACACTGAACACCGGGGAGGTGTTTTTT. Its translation is CSVEQRTLNTGEVFF.

CDR3 loop: CAISPQGGETQYF. The DNA of the CDR3 is TGTGCCATTTCGCCCCAGGGCGGCGAGACCCAGTACTTC. The chain carries TRBV12-3 or TRBV12-4 and TRBJ2-5; D is possibly TRBD1 (5 bases). This CDR3 has 13 amino acids. Trimming pared 10 bases from V and 5 bases from J, leaving 17 bases between.

This clonotype is a singleton in its sample. V and J are TRBV6-5 and TRBJ1-1; D possibly corresponds to TRBD1 (5 bases). This CDR3 has 13 amino acids. The germline V gene encodes CDR1 MNHEY and CDR2 SVGAGI. Deletions cut 2 bases from V and 4 bases from J, with 8 bases between. CDR3 protein: CASSYTGPTEAFF. CDR3 coding DNA: TGTGCCAGCAGTTACACGGGACCCACTGAAGCTTTCTTT.

This clonotype was picked up a small number of times. The V gene is TRBV28, the J gene TRBJ2-2, with D unclear. CDR1 and CDR2 (germline): MDHEN, SYDVKM. The CDR3 covers 14 residues. V gave up 3 bases and J gave up 6 bases, with 11 bases separating them. In DNA form, the CDR3 reads TGTGCCAGCAGTTTCAGTCGTCTCGCCGGGGAGCTGTTTTTT. Its translation is CASSFSRLAGELFF.

V usage is TRBV20-1 and J usage is TRBJ2-7; no reliable D call. Germline-derived CDR1 and CDR2 are DFQATT and SNEGSKA (reference sequence). The CDR3 covers 14 residues. V lost 5 bases and J lost 0, with 14 bases in between. As DNA, the CDR3 is TGCAGTGCTGATCCTCAGAAACACTCCTACGAGCAGTACTTC. This sequence encodes CSADPQKHSYEQYF.

The count of this clonotype is one. The chain combines TRBV4-3 with TRBJ2-7; D possibly matches TRBD1 or TRBD2 (5 bases each). This CDR3 is 17 amino acids long. CDR1 LGHNA and CDR2 YSLEER come from the germline V gene. The V end lost 4 bases, the J end lost 2 bases, and 21 bases lay between the germline ends. For the CDR3, the DNA is TGCGCCAGCAGCCCCCTGCTCTCCGGGGCAATCCCCTACGAGCAGTACTTC. Translation: CASSPLLSGAIPYEQYF.

V is TRBV7-3 and J is TRBJ2-2; 8 bases match TRBD1. The trim removed 3 bases at V and 4 bases at J, leaving 1 base unmatched. Per germline, CDR1 SGHTA and CDR2 FQGTGA. This CDR3 region has 14 residues. CDR3 region: CASSFGTGTGELFF. As DNA, the CDR3 is TGTGCCAGCAGCTTTGGGACAGGCACCGGGGAGCTGTTTTTT.

This clonotype was seen repeatedly, ten times or more. This chain links TRBV12-3 or TRBV12-4 with TRBJ2-7; D not certain. The CDR3 extends over 13 amino acids. V shed 2 bases and J shed 1 base, with 6 bases lying between them. The DNA for the CDR3 is TGTGCCAGCAGTTTAAGCGCTTCCTACGAGCAGTACTTC. Its translation: CASSLSASYEQYF.

This clonotype was found a few times. The chain carries TRBV29-1 and TRBJ1-1; possible D gene TRBD1, 6 bases. V was clipped by 4 bases and J by 3 bases, with 15 bases between them. CDR1 SQVTM and CDR2 ANQGSEA come from the germline V gene. The CDR3 has 14 residues. This CDR3 is CSVGKQGWDTEAFF. The CDR3 nucleotides read TGCAGCGTTGGCAAACAGGGCTGGGACACTGAAGCTTTCTTT.

This clonotype was seen ten or more times. The genes are TRBV14 and TRBJ2-7; no definite D call. The CDR3 has 18 residues. CDR1 is SGHDN, CDR2 FVKESK, per germline. V lost 0 bases, J lost 0 bases, and 18 bases lay in between. CDR3 in DNA: TGTGCCAGCAGCCAAGATATATTAGGACCGACGAGCTCCTACGAGCAGTACTTC. It specifies CASSQDILGPTSSYEQYF.

This clonotype was detected a few times. As DNA, the CDR3 is TGCAGCGTTGAAGATCAAGGAGGGCGTAATACGCAGTATTTT. Protein: CSVEDQGGRNTQYF. The chain combines TRBV29-1 with TRBJ2-3; a weak D match, TRBD2 (6 bases). Germline V gene sequence: CDR1 SQVTM, CDR2 ANQGSEA. V was pared by 0 bases and J by 7 bases, with 14 bases between. The CDR3 sequence is 14 residues long.

CDR3 sequence: CSVVQGSGLSYNEQFF. For the CDR3, the DNA is TGCAGTGTCGTGCAAGGCAGCGGACTCTCCTACAATGAGCAGTTCTTC. The V call is TRBV20-1, the J call TRBJ2-1; TRBD2 is a possible D gene (5 bases). Trimming pared 7 bases from V and 0 bases from J, leaving 19 bases between. The CDR3 sequence is 16 residues long. Germline V gene sequence: CDR1 DFQATT, CDR2 SNEGSKA (reference sequence).

The chain links TRBV7-2 to TRBJ1-5, with D possibly matching TRBD1 (5 bases). V was cut by 2 bases and J by 7 bases, with 12 bases left in between. CDR3 size: 14 residues. From germline, CDR1 is SGHTA and CDR2 FQGNSA. CDR3 protein: CASSLYQGGQPQHF. The CDR3 DNA reads as TGTGCCAGCAGCTTATACCAGGGAGGGCAGCCCCAGCATTTT.

This clonotype was detected a few times. The chain is built from TRBV25-1 and TRBJ1-6, with D possibly TRBD1 on 5 matching bases. The CDR3 sequence is 16 residues long. V lost 3 bases and J lost 4, with 13 bases in between. CDR1 and CDR2 (germline): MGHDK, SYGVNS. The CDR3 bases are TGTGCCAGCAGTGATAAGGGACGGAATTATAATTCACCCCTCCACTTT. Translated: CASSDKGRNYNSPLHF.

The CDR3 DNA sequence: TGTGCCAGCAGCCCTAGAAGTAACTCCTACGAGCAGTACTTC. Its translation: CASSPRSNSYEQYF. The V gene is TRBV7-6, the J gene TRBJ2-7; D gene ambiguous. V lost 5 bases to trimming and J lost 0 bases, with 11 bases between them. Germline V lookup: CDR1 SGHVS, CDR2 FNYEAQ. This CDR3 comprises 14 residues. Supplemented by reference TRBV7-6 and TRBJ2-7, the full variable domain reads GAGVSQSPRYKVTKRGQDVALRCDPISGHVSLYWYRQALGQGPEFLTYFNYEAQQDKSGLPNDRFSAERPEGSISTLTIQRTEQRDSAMYRCASSPRSNSYEQYFGPGTRLTVT.

In its sample, this clonotype was seen a few times. The rearrangement links TRBV19 to TRBJ2-7; weak D call: TRBD1 (5 bases). V dropped 2 bases and J dropped 0 bases, with 14 bases sitting between them. The CDR3 consists of 16 residues. The germline CDR1 and CDR2 sequences are LNHDA and SQIVND (reference sequence). CDR3 region: CASSIILTVHSYEQYF. Here the CDR3 DNA reads TGTGCCAGTAGTATAATTTTGACAGTTCACTCCTACGAGCAGTACTTC.

The chain combines TRBV18 with TRBJ2-4; TRBD2 might be the D (6 bases). The ends were cut back, 1 base at V and 0 bases at J, with 7 bases in the middle. The length of the CDR3 is 15 residues. Germline CDR1 KGHSH, CDR2 LQKENI. The CDR3 nucleotides are TGTGCCAGCTCACCACTAGCGGAAGCCAAAAACATTCAGTACTTC. Translated: CASSPLAEAKNIQYF.